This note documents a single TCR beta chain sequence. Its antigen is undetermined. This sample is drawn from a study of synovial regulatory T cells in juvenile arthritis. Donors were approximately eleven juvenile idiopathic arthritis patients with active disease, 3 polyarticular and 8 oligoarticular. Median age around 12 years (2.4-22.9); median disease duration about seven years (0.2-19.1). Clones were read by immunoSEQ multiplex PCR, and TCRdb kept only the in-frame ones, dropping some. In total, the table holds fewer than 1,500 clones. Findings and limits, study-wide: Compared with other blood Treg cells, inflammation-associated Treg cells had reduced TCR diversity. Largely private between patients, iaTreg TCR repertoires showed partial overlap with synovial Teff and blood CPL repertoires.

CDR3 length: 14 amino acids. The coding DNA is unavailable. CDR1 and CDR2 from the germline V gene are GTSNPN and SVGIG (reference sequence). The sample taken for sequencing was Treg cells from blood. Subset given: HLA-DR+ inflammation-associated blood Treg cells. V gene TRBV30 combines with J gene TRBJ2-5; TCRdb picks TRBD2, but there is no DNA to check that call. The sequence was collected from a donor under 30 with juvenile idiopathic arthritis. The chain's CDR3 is CASKLAGDYYEQYF.